The 14 T cell receptor beta chains presented below share a single source sample, sequenced in a study of T cells in Graves' hyperthyroidism and ophthalmopathy. Amplified regions were TCR beta CDR3 sequences from RNA transcripts. An initial round of RT-PCR targeting the TCR CDR3 relied on the HTBI primer set. TCRdb recomputed calls from the multiplex PCR reads with MiXCR, one row per CDR3 protein. In the table there are about 420,000 distinct CDR3 sequences, roughly 13% of which are singletons. The sample comprised blood. The receptor set was obtained from a woman younger than 35 with Graves' hyperthyroidism.

This clonotype has only a few counts. The chain carries TRBV9 and TRBJ2-2; 9 nucleotides line up with TRBD1. V lost 4 bases to trimming and J lost 2 bases; unmatched junction nucleotides: 9. Germline-derived CDR1 and CDR2 are SGDLS and YYNGEE. CDR3 length: 17 amino acids. The CDR3 nucleotides are TGTGCCAGCAGCCCCCCAACAGGGGGCTCTAACACCGGGGAGCTGTTTTTT. Translation gives CASSPPTGGSNTGELFF.

The J gene is TRBJ1-2, the V gene TRBV6-2 or TRBV6-3; 7 nucleotides line up with TRBD1. The CDR3 runs to 14 residues. V shed 7 bases and J 6 bases; nucleotides not matched to a gene: 11. CDR1 MNHEY and CDR2 SVGEGT come from the germline V gene. CDR3 amino acids: CASTPTGQFHGYTF. The CDR3 nucleotides read TGTGCCAGCACACCCACGGGACAGTTCCATGGCTACACCTTC.

This clonotype was detected many times. The chain is built from TRBV30 and TRBJ2-1, with a tentative D call TRBD1 (6 bases). The germline V gene encodes CDR1 GTSNPN and CDR2 SVGIG (reference sequence). V lost 0 bases to trimming and J lost 5 bases, with 14 bases between them. There are 15 residues in the CDR3. The CDR3 region has the DNA TGTGCCTGGAGTGTAAAAGGACAGACTAACAATGAGCAGTTCTTC. It is translated as CAWSVKGQTNNEQFF.

This clonotype was detected ten times or more. V is TRBV6-6 and J is TRBJ2-7; D gene uncertain. Germline V gene lookup returns CDR1 MNHNY and CDR2 SVGAGI (reference sequence). V shed 0 bases and J shed 5 bases, with 11 bases lying between them. CDR3 size: 14 residues. CDR3 nucleotides: TGTGCCAGCAGTTACTCCTCGCGTTTTGACGAGCAGTACTTC. This translates into CASSYSSRFDEQYF.

This clonotype occurred many times. V and J are TRBV2 and TRBJ1-1, with D possibly matching TRBD1 (5 bases). Trimming cost V 7 bases and J 4 bases, with 13 bases left between them. The CDR3 totals 13 residues. In germline, CDR1 is SNHLY, CDR2 FYNNEI. CDR3 loop: CASTGSGATEAFF. The CDR3 nucleotides read TGTGCCAGCACTGGGTCCGGGGCCACTGAAGCTTTCTTT.

A few counts support this clonotype. The chain is built from TRBV28 and TRBJ1-4, with 7 bases identical to TRBD1. Per germline, CDR1 MDHEN and CDR2 SYDVKM. Trimming took 3 bases from V and 13 from J; bases not matched to a gene: 8. The CDR3 is 13 residues long. In nucleotides, the CDR3 is TGTGCCAGCAGTTTCCTGGACAGGTTAGGACTGTTTTTT. It yields the protein CASSFLDRLGLFF.

Many counts were recorded for this clonotype. The chain is built from TRBV5-1 and TRBJ2-3, with D hard to call. Per the germline V gene, CDR1 is SGHRS and CDR2 is YFSETQ. The CDR3 is 12 residues long. Trimming shortened V by 5 bases and J by 2 bases, and 6 bases separated the two germline ends. As DNA, the CDR3 is TGCGCCAGCAGAGCCTCCACAGATACGCAGTATTTT. Translation: CASRASTDTQYF.

The V and J genes are TRBV7-2 and TRBJ1-4; TRBD1 matches 8 bases. Looked up from germline, CDR1 is SGHTA and CDR2 is FQGNSA. Germline trimming cut 5 bases from V and 8 bases from J; bases unmatched to any gene: 4. The CDR3 runs to 13 residues. This chain's CDR3 is CASSAHRGEKLFF. Written as DNA, the CDR3 is TGTGCCAGCAGCGCTCACAGGGGGGAAAAACTGTTTTTT. The variable domain in full, with the rest retrieved from reference TRBV7-2 and TRBJ1-4, is GAGVSQSPSNKVTEKGKDVELRCDPISGHTALYWYRQSLGQGLEFLIYFQGNSAPDKSGLPSDRFSAERTGGSVSTLTIQRTQQEDSAVYLCASSAHRGEKLFFGSGTQLSVL.

Many counts were recorded for this clonotype. CDR3 amino acids: CASIEGTSGDLGRETQYF. Written as DNA, the CDR3 is TGTGCCAGCATCGAAGGGACTAGCGGGGACCTCGGGCGAGAGACCCAGTACTTC. The rearrangement uses TRBV5-4 and TRBJ2-5; 13 bases agree with TRBD2. The CDR3 extends over 18 amino acids. V lost 6 bases, J lost 4 bases, and 15 bases stayed unmatched. CDR1 and CDR2 from the germline V gene are SGHNT and YYREEE (reference sequence).

The chain combines TRBV28 with TRBJ1-4, with D unresolved. Germline assignment: CDR1 MDHEN and CDR2 SYDVKM. Trimming took 6 bases from V and 3 from J, leaving 17 bases between them. The CDR3 covers 16 residues. In DNA form, the CDR3 reads TGTGCCAGCAGCACCGCCTCGGGGAAATCTAATGAAAAACTGTTTTTT. Amino acid sequence: CASSTASGKSNEKLFF.

This clonotype has a count of ten or more. This chain connects TRBV20-1 to TRBJ2-7; D not resolved. Germline V gives CDR1 DFQATT, CDR2 SNEGSKA (reference sequence). V was clipped by 6 bases and J by 1 base, with 16 bases between them. The CDR3 totals 14 residues. CDR3 sequence reads: CSAPDKDFSYEQYF. The CDR3 DNA sequence: TGCAGTGCCCCTGACAAGGATTTTTCCTACGAGCAGTACTTC.

This clonotype was detected many times. The chain carries TRBV27 and TRBJ2-3; possible D gene TRBD2, 5 bases. Germline loops: CDR1 MNHEY, CDR2 SMNVEV (reference sequence). V was cut by 6 bases and J by 8 bases, with 21 bases left in between. The CDR3 runs to 15 residues. The CDR3 DNA sequence: TGTGCCAGCAGGGAGATGGGTTTGACTACGGCTACGCAGTATTTT. Translated: CASREMGLTTATQYF.

In the case of this clonotype: A junction boundary mismatches the germline segment, possibly from a read error. The chain links TRBV19 to TRBJ2-1; D uncertain. The CDR3 runs to 11 residues. Germline CDR1 and CDR2: LNHDA and SQIVND (reference sequence). The DNA of the CDR3 is TGTGCCAGTATAGTAAACAATGAGCAGCTCTTC. This translates into CASIVNNEQLF.

The chain recombines TRBV28 with TRBJ1-5; D uncertain. V lost 6 bases to trimming and J lost 4 bases, with 13 bases between them. CDR3 size: 14 residues. Per the germline V gene, CDR1 is MDHEN and CDR2 is SYDVKM. The CDR3 DNA reads TGTGCCAGCAGGCCGGTCTTGCGGAATCAGCCCCAGCATTTT. Encoded protein: CASRPVLRNQPQHF.